The next 31 T cell receptor beta chains were all read from a single sample in a study of technical replicates of blood from a few donors. Profiled with immunoSEQ multiplex PCR; TCRdb holds only in-frame clones, not every one. The repertoire holds more than 90,000 clones, with around 95% as singletons. Sequencing used T cells isolated from PBMCs. The source of these receptors is a human donor in good health.

The chain couples TRBV25-1 to TRBJ1-5; 8 bases agree with TRBD1. J lost 6 bases, V lost 8 bases, and 6 bases had no gene match. The V gene's germline CDR1 is MGHDK and CDR2 SYGVNS. CDR3 length: 13 amino acids. CDR3 sequence (DNA): TGTGCCAGCTCCGGACAGGGAAGTCAGCCCCAGCATTTT. Protein: CASSGQGSQPQHF.

V gene TRBV19 combines with J gene TRBJ2-5; 9 positions match TRBD2. This CDR3 is 16 amino acids long. Germline V gives CDR1 LNHDA, CDR2 SQIVND (reference sequence). Germline trimming cut 11 bases from V and 5 bases from J; bases unmatched to any gene: 18. CDR3 nucleotide sequence: TGTGCCTCCAGTATGGGAGCGGGGGGCGTTTGGGAGACCCAGTACTTC. This translates into CASSMGAGGVWETQYF.

The V call is TRBV14, the J call TRBJ1-4; TRBD1 aligns across 8 bases. The CDR3 contains 16 residues. The germline V gene encodes CDR1 SGHDN and CDR2 FVKESK. V shed 5 bases, J shed 7 bases, and the junction held 12 bases outside the gene matches. In DNA form, the CDR3 reads TGTGCCAGCAGCTCCCGGCTGACAGGGGAAGGTGAAAAACTGTTTTTT. Translating it yields CASSSRLTGEGEKLFF.

The chain employs TRBV5-1 and TRBJ2-5; 11 bases fit TRBD2. The CDR3 loop spans 15 amino acids. The germline V gene has CDR1 SGHRS and CDR2 YFSETQ. V was clipped by 0 bases and J by 4 bases; unmatched bases: 2. The CDR3 coding sequence is TGCGCCAGCAGCTTGGGAGGGACTAGCGGAGAGACCCAGTACTTC. It codes for CASSLGGTSGETQYF. The whole variable domain, filled in from reference TRBV5-1 and TRBJ2-5, reads KAGVTQTPRYLIKTRGQQVTLSCSPISGHRSVSWYQQTPGQGLQFLFEYFSETQRNKGNFPGRFSGRQFSNSRSEMNVSTLELGDSALYLCASSLGGTSGETQYFGPGTRLLVL.

The rearrangement uses TRBV28 and TRBJ2-1, with 10 bases fitting TRBD2. V trimming: 7 bases; J trimming: 3 bases; junction bases outside the gene matches: 6. The CDR3 consists of 15 residues. Germline V lookup: CDR1 MDHEN, CDR2 SYDVKM. CDR3 region: CASTYSGRLYNEQFF. The CDR3 DNA sequence: TGTGCCAGCACTTATAGCGGGAGGCTCTACAATGAGCAGTTCTTC. Looking up the rest from reference TRBV28 and TRBJ2-1 gives the full variable domain: DVKVTQSSRYLVKRTGEKVFLECVQDMDHENMFWYRQDPGLGLRLIYFSYDVKMKEKGDIPEGYSVSREKKERFSLILESASTNQTSMYLCASTYSGRLYNEQFFGPGTRLTVL.

The chain joins TRBV18 to TRBJ2-2; tentative D call: TRBD1 (5 bases). Trimming took 3 bases from V and 4 from J, leaving 9 bases between them. CDR1 is KGHSH, CDR2 LQKENI, per germline. The CDR3 has 14 amino acids. The CDR3 DNA reads as TGTGCCAGCTCACCCGACCAGGGCACCGGGGAGCTGTTTTTT. Protein: CASSPDQGTGELFF.

The chain links TRBV5-1 to TRBJ2-6, with 8 bases fitting TRBD1. This CDR3 region has 18 residues. In germline, CDR1 is SGHRS, CDR2 YFSETQ. Germline trimming cut 4 bases from V and 0 bases from J; bases unmatched to any gene: 9. The CDR3 DNA follows: TGCGCCAGCAGCACCGGACAGGGTGGATTCTCTGGGGCCAACGTCCTGACTTTC. It translates to CASSTGQGGFSGANVLTF.

The chain has TRBV4-1 and TRBJ2-2; 11 bases line up with TRBD2. Germline assignment: CDR1 MGHRA and CDR2 YSYEKL. This CDR3 is 16 amino acids long. V shed 1 base, J shed 7 bases, and the junction held 5 bases outside the gene matches. CDR3 coding DNA: TGCGCCAGCAGCCAAGTTGGTAGCGGGAGGGGCGGGGAGCTGTTTTTT. It yields the protein CASSQVGSGRGGELFF.

The V gene is TRBV4-2, the J gene TRBJ2-7, with 7 positions matching TRBD1. Trimming took 10 bases from V and 3 from J; bases not matched to a gene: 15. The germline gives CDR1 LGHNA, CDR2 YNFKEQ. The CDR3 has 15 residues. CDR3 DNA sequence: TGTGCCACGACCCTACTACAGGGGCAGGGCTACGAGCAGTACTTC. It codes for CATTLLQGQGYEQYF.

The chain recombines TRBV13 with TRBJ2-3; 7 bases fit TRBD1. V lost 4 bases to trimming and J lost 2 bases; unmatched junction nucleotides: 9. This CDR3 region has 16 residues. Germline CDR1 is PRHDT and CDR2 is FYEKMQ (reference sequence). The CDR3 coding sequence is TGTGCCAGCAGCTCTCCCGGGACAGACTACACAGATACGCAGTATTTT. Translated, it gives CASSSPGTDYTDTQYF.

V usage is TRBV9 and J usage is TRBJ2-5, with TRBD2 as a possible D gene (6 bases). Germline CDR1 and CDR2: SGDLS and YYNGEE. The CDR3 sequence is 14 residues long. V was shortened by 2 bases and J by 3 bases, with 11 bases between the two germline ends. The CDR3 sequence is CASSVSGRKETQYF. The CDR3 nucleotides read TGTGCCAGCAGCGTTAGCGGCCGAAAAGAGACCCAGTACTTC.

The rearrangement uses TRBV11-2 and TRBJ1-5; D is uncertain. The CDR3 has 15 residues. CDR1 and CDR2 (germline): SGHAT, FQNNGV. Trimming cost V 0 bases and J 7 bases, with 13 bases left between them. This chain's CDR3 is CASSLDGSAGQPQHF. The CDR3 region has the DNA TGTGCCAGCAGCTTAGATGGGTCCGCGGGGCAGCCCCAGCATTTT.

In DNA, the CDR3 is TGTGCCAGCCGGAATCTCTCGGGGTCCGAAGAGACCCAGTACTTC. Amino acids: CASRNLSGSEETQYF. The genes are TRBV7-9 and TRBJ2-5, with D tentatively TRBD2 (5 bases). The germline V and J ends were trimmed by 8 bases and 3 bases, with 19 bases remaining between them. Germline CDR1 and CDR2: SEHNR and FQNEAQ (reference sequence). The CDR3 contains 15 residues.

The chain uses TRBV29-1 and TRBJ1-1; possibly TRBD1 for D (5 bases). Germline lookup yields CDR1 SQVTM and CDR2 ANQGSEA. This CDR3 is 13 amino acids long. V lost 5 bases and J 1 base, leaving 11 bases between the germline ends. Here the CDR3 DNA reads TGCAGCGTTAATACAGGCAGGAACACTGAAGCTTTCTTT. Encoded protein: CSVNTGRNTEAFF.

Comment on this clone: At the DNA level, this CDR3 is encoded by other sequences in the same sample as well. The chain uses TRBV27 and TRBJ1-1; D is undetermined. V dropped 2 bases and J dropped 1 base, with 5 bases sitting between them. CDR1 is MNHEY and CDR2 is SMNVEV in the germline V gene (reference sequence). The length of the CDR3 is 13 residues. The CDR3 nucleotides read TGTGCCAGCAGTTTAAGTAGGAACACTGAAGCTTTCTTT. Protein: CASSLSRNTEAFF.

The chain couples TRBV5-1 to TRBJ2-5, with TRBD2 matching over 11 bases. V was clipped by 0 bases and J by 2 bases; unmatched bases: 9. The germline gives CDR1 SGHRS, CDR2 YFSETQ. The CDR3 length is 18 residues. The CDR3 nucleotides are TGCGCCAGCAGCTTGGGACTAGCGGGACTGGTTGGGCAAGAGACCCAGTACTTC. Translated: CASSLGLAGLVGQETQYF. Supplemented by reference TRBV5-1 and TRBJ2-5, the full variable domain reads KAGVTQTPRYLIKTRGQQVTLSCSPISGHRSVSWYQQTPGQGLQFLFEYFSETQRNKGNFPGRFSGRQFSNSRSEMNVSTLELGDSALYLCASSLGLAGLVGQETQYFGPGTRLLVL.

This sequence joins TRBV29-1 and TRBJ2-7; 9 nucleotides match TRBD1. The CDR3 has 12 residues. The trim removed 6 bases at V and 5 bases at J, leaving 5 bases unmatched. CDR1 SQVTM and CDR2 ANQGSEA come from the germline V gene. The CDR3 loop reads CSVGDREDEQYF. The CDR3 DNA sequence: TGCAGCGTGGGGGACAGGGAGGACGAGCAGTACTTC.

This sequence joins TRBV5-1 and TRBJ1-2; D is possibly TRBD1 (5 bases). The CDR3 covers 13 residues. Germline V gene lookup returns CDR1 SGHRS and CDR2 YFSETQ. Trimming pared 4 bases from V and 8 bases from J, leaving 15 bases between. For the CDR3, the DNA is TGCGCCAGCAGCCAACAGGCCCCCGGGGGCTACACCTTC. Translating it yields CASSQQAPGGYTF.

The chain employs TRBV6-1 and TRBJ2-5, with 9 bases fitting TRBD1. Germline V lookup: CDR1 MNHNS, CDR2 SASEGT. Trimming cost V 3 bases and J 4 bases; bases outside gene matches: 9. There are 16 residues in the CDR3. The CDR3 DNA reads as TGTGCCAGCAGTGATTACAGGGGGCCGGTAGGAGAGACCCAGTACTTC. This translates into CASSDYRGPVGETQYF.

The chain carries TRBV5-4 and TRBJ1-2, with D uncertain. The V end was cut by 2 bases, the J end by 7 bases, with 9 bases between. Germline values: CDR1 SGHNT, CDR2 YYREEE (reference sequence). The CDR3 spans 12 residues. This CDR3 is CASSLEASGYTF. Here the CDR3 DNA reads TGTGCCAGCAGCTTAGAGGCTTCTGGCTACACCTTC.

The chain joins TRBV19 to TRBJ2-7; 10 positions agree with TRBD1. The CDR3 has 13 residues. In germline, CDR1 is LNHDA, CDR2 SQIVND (reference sequence). The J segment lost 5 bases and the V segment lost 3 bases, leaving 1 base of the junction unmatched. The CDR3 DNA sequence: TGTGCCAGTAGTATGACAGGGGGCCACGAGCAGTACTTC. Protein sequence: CASSMTGGHEQYF.

V and J are TRBV6-5 and TRBJ2-3; no clear D. The CDR3 spans 15 residues. CDR1 MNHEY and CDR2 SVGAGI come from the germline V gene. V was cut by 0 bases and J by 5 bases, with 12 bases left in between. The CDR3 reads CASSYSIRTGDTQYF. As DNA, the CDR3 is TGTGCCAGCAGTTACTCGATCCGAACGGGAGATACGCAGTATTTT.

The chain couples TRBV6-6 to TRBJ2-1, with a possible D match to TRBD1 (6 bases). V was cut by 7 bases and J by 0 bases, with 13 bases left in between. In germline, CDR1 is MNHNY, CDR2 SVGAGI (reference sequence). This CDR3 contains 15 residues. The CDR3 sequence is CASTQDSVSYNEQFF. The DNA of the CDR3 is TGTGCCAGCACCCAGGACAGCGTCTCCTACAATGAGCAGTTCTTC.

The chain recombines TRBV7-2 with TRBJ2-1; TRBD2 is a possible D gene (7 bases). The CDR3 totals 14 residues. Germline CDR1 SGHTA, CDR2 FQGNSA. The V end lost 1 base, the J end lost 7 bases, and 11 bases lay between the germline ends. CDR3 amino acids: CASSLGGGGNEQFF. The CDR3 DNA reads as TGTGCCAGCAGCTTAGGGGGGGGCGGAAATGAGCAGTTCTTC.

This clone has a single count. The chain links TRBV13 to TRBJ2-3; 9 bases map to TRBD1. The V segment lost 3 bases and the J segment 2 bases; nucleotides outside the gene matches: 9. Per the germline V gene, CDR1 is PRHDT and CDR2 is FYEKMQ (reference sequence). The CDR3 consists of 17 residues. This chain's CDR3 is CASSFRGTGKNTDTQYF. The CDR3 nucleotides read TGTGCCAGCAGCTTCCGAGGGACAGGGAAAAACACAGATACGCAGTATTTT.

This sequence joins TRBV2 and TRBJ2-1; possible D gene TRBD1, 5 bases. CDR1 is SNHLY and CDR2 is FYNNEI in the germline V gene. Trimming took 2 bases from V and 0 from J, leaving 8 bases between them. The CDR3 sequence is 15 residues long. The CDR3 sequence is CASSEQGSSYNEQFF. CDR3 in DNA: TGTGCCAGCAGTGAACAGGGTAGCTCCTACAATGAGCAGTTCTTC.

V and J are TRBV27 and TRBJ2-7; 11 bases fit TRBD2. Germline V lookup: CDR1 MNHEY, CDR2 SMNVEV (reference sequence). V trimming: 3 bases; J trimming: 6 bases; junction bases outside the gene matches: 10. The CDR3 runs to 16 residues. The CDR3 sequence is CASSFLVAGGRGEQYF. CDR3 bases: TGTGCCAGCAGTTTCCTTGTAGCGGGAGGGCGGGGCGAGCAGTACTTC.

V is TRBV29-1 and J is TRBJ2-5; 7 bases are shared with TRBD1. Germline CDR1 and CDR2: SQVTM and ANQGSEA. The CDR3 contains 13 residues. V dropped 2 bases and J dropped 4; count of bases not matched to a gene: 4. The CDR3 sequence: CSVERGRRETQYF. The CDR3 region has the DNA TGCAGCGTTGAAAGGGGGCGTAGAGAGACCCAGTACTTC.

The rearrangement uses TRBV6-6 and TRBJ2-3; TRBD2 agrees at 8 bases. The germline V gene encodes CDR1 MNHNY and CDR2 SVGAGI (reference sequence). V shed 4 bases and J 6 bases; nucleotides not matched to a gene: 9. CDR3 size: 15 residues. The CDR3, as DNA: TGTGCCAGCAGTTCTCCCGGGAGGGCCGACGATACGCAGTATTTT. It translates to CASSSPGRADDTQYF.

The chain couples TRBV4-1 to TRBJ2-7; 8 nucleotides agree with TRBD2. Germline CDR1 reads MGHRA; CDR2 reads YSYEKL. This CDR3 contains 15 residues. With 1 base clipped from V and 3 bases from J, the junction kept 5 bases outside the gene matches. The DNA for the CDR3 is TGCGCCAGCAGCCAAGGGACTAGCCCCCACTACGAGCAGTACTTC. Protein sequence: CASSQGTSPHYEQYF.

This rearrangement joins TRBV29-1 to TRBJ2-1; 8 bases agree with TRBD2. The J segment lost 7 bases and the V segment lost 6 bases, leaving 20 bases of the junction unmatched. The CDR3 runs 17 residues. Germline loops: CDR1 SQVTM, CDR2 ANQGSEA. The CDR3 protein is CSVERSSQAGVVNEQFF. The CDR3 region has the DNA TGCAGCGTCGAGCGAAGTTCCCAAGCGGGAGTAGTGAATGAGCAGTTCTTC.